This T cell receptor (beta chain) originates from a study of identical twins. Study results and caveats: While abundant cord blood beta clonotypes carried fewer insertions, memory repertoires showed no such pattern. Out-of-frame beta chain sequences displayed weaker excess sharing between twins. There was more out-of-frame TCR alpha sharing in monozygotic twins than models estimated.

V was pared by 3 bases and J by 3 bases, with 14 bases between. This CDR3 is 15 amino acids long. The germline gives CDR1 SNHLY, CDR2 FYNNEI. In its sample, this clonotype was seen a few times. Its antigen is as yet unknown. Using its own MiXCR run on the 5' RACE reads, TCRdb lists one record per CDR3 protein. The sample includes some 1,700,000 distinct CDR3 sequences, about 30% of them seen just once. V and J are TRBV2 and TRBJ1-2, with TRBD1 as a possible D gene (5 bases). Material for sequencing was cord blood. The TCR comes from a newborn girl in good health. In DNA form, the CDR3 reads TGTGCCAGCAGTGACCTACCGGGACCGTACTATGGCTACACCTTC. Its translation is CASSDLPGPYYGYTF.